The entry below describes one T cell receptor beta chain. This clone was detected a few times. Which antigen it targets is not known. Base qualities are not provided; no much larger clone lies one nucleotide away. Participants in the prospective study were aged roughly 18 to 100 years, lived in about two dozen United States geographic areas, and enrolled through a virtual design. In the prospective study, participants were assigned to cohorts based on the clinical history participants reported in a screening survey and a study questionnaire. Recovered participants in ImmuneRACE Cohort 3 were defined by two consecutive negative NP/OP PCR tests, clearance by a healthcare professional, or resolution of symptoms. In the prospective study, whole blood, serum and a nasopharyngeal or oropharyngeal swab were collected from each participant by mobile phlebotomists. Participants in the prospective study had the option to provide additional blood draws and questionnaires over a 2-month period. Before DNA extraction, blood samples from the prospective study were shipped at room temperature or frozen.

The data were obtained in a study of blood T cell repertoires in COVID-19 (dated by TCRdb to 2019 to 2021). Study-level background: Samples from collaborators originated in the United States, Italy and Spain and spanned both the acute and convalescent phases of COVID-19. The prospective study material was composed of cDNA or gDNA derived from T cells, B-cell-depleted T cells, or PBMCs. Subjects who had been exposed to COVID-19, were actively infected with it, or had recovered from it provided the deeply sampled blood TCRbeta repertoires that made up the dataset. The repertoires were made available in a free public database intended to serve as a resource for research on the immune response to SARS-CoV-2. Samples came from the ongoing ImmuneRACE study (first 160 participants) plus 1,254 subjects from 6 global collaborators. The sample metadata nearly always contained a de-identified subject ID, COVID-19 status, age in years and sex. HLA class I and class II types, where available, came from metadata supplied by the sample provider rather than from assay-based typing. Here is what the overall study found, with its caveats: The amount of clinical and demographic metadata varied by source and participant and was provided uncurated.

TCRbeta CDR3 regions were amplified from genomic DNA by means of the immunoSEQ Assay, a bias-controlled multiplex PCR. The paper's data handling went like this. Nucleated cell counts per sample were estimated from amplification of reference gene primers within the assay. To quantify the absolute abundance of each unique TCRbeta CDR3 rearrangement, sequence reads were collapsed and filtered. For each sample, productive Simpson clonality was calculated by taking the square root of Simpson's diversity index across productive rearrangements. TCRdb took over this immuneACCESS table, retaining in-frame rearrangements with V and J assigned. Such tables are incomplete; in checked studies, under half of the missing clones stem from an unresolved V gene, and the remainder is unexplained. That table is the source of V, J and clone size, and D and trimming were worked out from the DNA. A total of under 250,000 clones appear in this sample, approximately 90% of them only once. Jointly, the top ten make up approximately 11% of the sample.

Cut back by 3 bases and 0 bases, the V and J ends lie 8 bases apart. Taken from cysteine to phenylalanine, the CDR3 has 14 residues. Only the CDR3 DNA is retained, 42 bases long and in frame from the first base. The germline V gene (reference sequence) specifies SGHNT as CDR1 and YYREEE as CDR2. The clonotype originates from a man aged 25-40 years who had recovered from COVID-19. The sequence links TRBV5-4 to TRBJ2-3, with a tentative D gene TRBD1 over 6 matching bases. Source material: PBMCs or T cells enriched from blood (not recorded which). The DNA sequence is TGTGCCAGCAGCTCAGGACAGAGCACAGATACGCAGTATTTT. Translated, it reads CASSSGQSTDTQYF. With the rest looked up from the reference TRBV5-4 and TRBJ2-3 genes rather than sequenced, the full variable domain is ETGVTQSPTHLIKTRGQQVTLRCSSQSGHNTVSWYQQALGQGPQFIFQYYREEENGRGNFPPRFSGLQFPNYSSELNVNALELDDSALYLCASSSGQSTDTQYFGPGTRLTVL.